This is a list of T cell receptor beta chains from one sample in a study of cytomegalovirus exposure and HLA in healthy donors. Sequencing was performed with immunoSEQ multiplex PCR; in TCRdb, only in-frame clones are kept and a portion is missing. The sample has roughly 120,000 clones, 70% to 85% seen once. Sequencing was performed on PBMCs. Source of these receptors: a woman in her forties or fifties in good health and CMV-seropositive. The conserved cysteine and the conserved F or W are not part of the CDR3 here.

TRBV27	TRBJ2-7	ASRKAGGPLEQY
TRBV5-1	TRBJ2-5	ASSFGQIQETQY
TRBV5-1	TRBJ2-5	ASSSLATQETQY
TRBV30	TRBJ2-5	AWTERGLQETQY
TRBV6-1	TRBJ2-3	ASSEVMDTQY
TRBV29-1	TRBJ2-7	SVELQLAGGGYEQY
TRBV25-1	TRBJ2-5	ASSALDQETQY
TRBV10-1	TRBJ2-3	ASGGGGDTQY
TRBV28	TRBJ1-1	ASTTLGDTEAF
TRBV2	TRBJ1-1	ASSESPPETEAF
TRBV9	TRBJ2-3	ASSVETVRHTDTQY
TRBV5-1	TRBJ2-7	ASSLPTSSEQY
TRBV30	TRBJ2-1	AWSAGLAVKNEQF
TRBV19	TRBJ2-3	ASTRSGGSTDTQY
TRBV15	TRBJ2-1	ATSRTPGTTFQF
TRBV2	TRBJ1-1	ASREGGVQVTEAF
TRBV20-1	TRBJ1-2	SAEQQYGYT
TRBV28	TRBJ1-1	ASRGQGLNTEAF
TRBV15	TRBJ2-1	ATSRDRAGSYNEQF
TRBV10-3	TRBJ2-6	AINPSGAGGSGANVLT
TRBV7-2	TRBJ2-7	ASSPDTAYEQY
TRBV18	TRBJ2-7	ASSLGLGEEQY
TRBV4-3	TRBJ1-4	ASSQTGQGHEKLF
TRBV19	TRBJ1-5	ASSNPGVSASNQPQH
TRBV25-1	TRBJ2-5	ASSEYLSGTSTQY
TRBV4-1	TRBJ1-2	ASSHMERTARGLGGYT
TRBV28	TRBJ1-2	ASSLAQEYGYT
TRBV30	TRBJ1-6	AWKQNNSPLH
TRBV19	TRBJ1-5	ASSGDINQPQH
TRBV5-6	TRBJ1-1	ASSLGRNTEAF
TRBV4-1	TRBJ1-3	ASSHPDRDPGNTIY
TRBV19	TRBJ1-5	ASSIEGGVSNQPQH
TRBV29-1	TRBJ1-2	SARQGTGYGYT
TRBV25-1	TRBJ2-1	ASSALGRYNEQF
TRBV14	TRBJ2-7	ASSQGLAGDEQY
TRBV28	TRBJ2-3	ASSGESTDTQY
TRBV19	TRBJ1-1	ASSSAGNTEAF
TRBV5-1	TRBJ2-7	ASSSGQGVDEQY
TRBV5-4	TRBJ2-1	ASSSTRNEQF
TRBV14	TRBJ2-2	ASSRRHTGELF
TRBV7-8	TRBJ1-6	ASSLGPGLYNSPLH
TRBV30	TRBJ1-4	AWSPGISNEKLF
TRBV5-8	TRBJ1-5	ASSEKQGFFRASSNQPQH
TRBV10-3	TRBJ2-7	AITEQPAYEQY
TRBV7-2	TRBJ2-1	ASSLPAIDNEQF
TRBV10-3	TRBJ1-2	AISVSGTGDGYT
TRBV11-3	TRBJ2-3	ASSLGRGDTQY
TRBV11-2	TRBJ2-7	ASSTGGQGRRFREQY
TRBV6-1	TRBJ1-1	ASSAQGMSTEAF
TRBV19	TRBJ1-1	ATKTGGTEAF
TRBV18	TRBJ2-3	ASSRDRETDTQY
TRBV30	TRBJ1-5	AWSLPGTANQPQH
TRBV13	TRBJ2-3	ASSLGSSGADTQY
TRBV28	TRBJ1-2	ASTDRGDYGYT
TRBV4-3	TRBJ1-2	ASSPLGQGIGQGGGYT
TRBV5-4	TRBJ2-2	ASSPGTGVNTGELF
TRBV29-1	TRBJ1-4	SVNRQGEKLF
TRBV19	TRBJ1-5	ASTGQGSQPQH
TRBV4-3	TRBJ1-3	ASSQDLPRTAGGHTIY
TRBV30	TRBJ1-4	AWSPPMSEKLF